The 16 T cell receptor beta chains below come from one sample, sequenced in a study of PD-1 blockade in classical Hodgkin lymphoma. TCRdb keeps only in-frame clones here, not all; method: immunoSEQ multiplex PCR. The sample yields 60,000 to 65,000 clones, about 91% seen once. Autologous stem cell transplantation was followed by relapse in every patient, and brentuximab vedotin exposure varied. The starting material was peripheral blood mononuclear cells (PBMCs), obtained at baseline. The receptors were gathered from a human donor with classical Hodgkin lymphoma.

The rearrangement joins TRBV5-1 to TRBJ1-1; D is undetermined. The germline V and J ends were trimmed by 1 base and 1 base, with 8 bases remaining between them. The CDR3 has 14 residues. CDR1 SGHRS and CDR2 YFSETQ come from the germline V gene. CDR3 coding DNA: TGCGCCAGCAGCTTGAATTTGAGGAACACTGAAGCTTTCTTT. Its translation: CASSLNLRNTEAFF.

This clone was detected only a few times. This chain links TRBV10-1 with TRBJ2-7, with 8 bases lining up with TRBD2. The V and J ends lost 4 bases and 3 bases, in that order; junction bases with no gene match: 5. The germline V gene encodes CDR1 WNHNN and CDR2 SYGVQD (reference sequence). The CDR3 length is 14 residues. CDR3 bases: TGCGCCAGCAGTGCGGCGGGGGGAATCTACGAGCAGTACTTC. This codes for CASSAAGGIYEQYF.

This clone was counted once. V gene TRBV12-2 combines with J gene TRBJ2-7; TRBD2, the table's D call, was not compared with the DNA. TRBV12-2 is listed as a pseudogene. The CDR3 is 18 residues long. The CDR3 region is CASRLIRNPTGDSYEQYF. As DNA, the CDR3 is TGTGCAAGTCGCTTAATCAGAAACCCAACGGGGGATAGCTACGAGCAGTACTTC.

The gene calls are TRBV30 and TRBJ1-2; a possible D gene is TRBD1 (5 bases). V lost 0 bases and J 4 bases, leaving 12 bases between the germline ends. CDR1 GTSNPN and CDR2 SVGIG come from the germline V gene (reference sequence). This CDR3 region has 14 residues. The CDR3 DNA is TGTGCCTGGAGTGTAGGGAGGGGAGGCTATGGCTACACCTTC. This translates into CAWSVGRGGYGYTF.

This rearrangement joins TRBV6-5 to TRBJ1-5, with 7 bases lining up with TRBD1. The CDR3 runs to 12 residues. The junction had 1 base not matched to a gene; V was cut back by 8 bases and J by 3 bases. Germline V gene sequence: CDR1 MNHEY, CDR2 SVGAGI. The chain's CDR3 is CASDRANQPQHF. The CDR3 DNA is TGTGCCAGCGACAGGGCCAATCAGCCCCAGCATTTT.

The chain is built from TRBV10-3 and TRBJ1-5; D perhaps matches TRBD1 (5 bases). This CDR3 has 16 amino acids. Germline values: CDR1 ENHRY, CDR2 SYGVKD. With 0 bases removed from V and 7 bases from J, the gap between germline ends came to 16 bases. The CDR3 sequence is CAISESGQSGEQPQHF. The CDR3 bases are TGTGCCATCAGTGAGTCGGGGCAGAGTGGCGAACAGCCCCAGCATTTT.

The rearrangement joins TRBV2 to TRBJ2-7; possible D gene TRBD1, 6 bases. CDR3 length: 14 residues. V lost 4 bases and J lost 0, with 10 bases in between. The germline CDR1 and CDR2 sequences are SNHLY and FYNNEI. The CDR3 DNA reads as TGTGCCAGCAGTGGTCAGGACAGCTCCTACGAGCAGTACTTC. Translating gives CASSGQDSSYEQYF.

The V and J genes are TRBV27 and TRBJ2-5, with 13 nucleotides matching TRBD2. Germline V lookup: CDR1 MNHEY, CDR2 SMNVEV (reference sequence). The V gene end was trimmed by 4 bases and the J gene end by 7 bases; junction bases not matched to a gene: 18. The CDR3 length is 19 residues. The CDR3 region has the DNA TGTGCCAGCAGTTCCACAAGGGGGTCTGCCCGACTAGCGGGGGGGACCCAGTACTTC. Translating it yields CASSSTRGSARLAGGTQYF.

The genes are TRBV20-1 and TRBJ1-2; no reliable D call. The germline V gene encodes CDR1 DFQATT and CDR2 SNEGSKA (reference sequence). CDR3 size: 10 residues. Trimming pared 4 bases from V and 8 bases from J, leaving 8 bases between. The CDR3 here is CSANQRGYTF. CDR3 nucleotides: TGCAGTGCTAACCAAAGGGGCTACACCTTC.

The chain joins TRBV11-3 to TRBJ2-3; D is undetermined. The germline V gene has CDR1 SGHNT and CDR2 YENEEA. This CDR3 spans 14 amino acids. The V end lost 1 base, the J end lost 3 bases, and 8 bases lay between the germline ends. DNA for the CDR3: TGTGCCAGCAGCTTAGGCCCAACTACAGATACGCAGTATTTT. Protein: CASSLGPTTDTQYF.

The chain joins TRBV6-1 to TRBJ2-7, with D possibly being TRBD1 (6 bases). Looked up from germline, CDR1 is MNHNS and CDR2 is SASEGT. The CDR3 has 16 residues. V was shortened by 1 base and J by 4 bases, with 17 bases between the two germline ends. The CDR3 loop is CASSEDAAGAYYEQYF. As DNA, the CDR3 is TGTGCCAGCAGTGAAGATGCGGCAGGGGCATATTACGAGCAGTACTTC.

V and J are TRBV19 and TRBJ1-2, with 7 bases aligning to TRBD1. This CDR3 spans 14 amino acids. V trimming: 6 bases; J trimming: 4 bases; junction bases outside the gene matches: 8. Looked up from germline, CDR1 is LNHDA and CDR2 is SQIVND (reference sequence). CDR3 sequence (DNA): TGTGCCAGTAGACGTACAGGGGCAGGCTATGGCTACACCTTC. It yields the protein CASRRTGAGYGYTF.

CDR3 DNA: TGTGCCAGCAGCTTGGGGGGCCCCGGACGTGAGCAGTTCTTC. Its translation: CASSLGGPGREQFF. The rearrangement uses TRBV13 and TRBJ2-1, with D perhaps assigned TRBD1 or TRBD2 (6 bases each). The CDR3 runs 14 residues. V dropped 3 bases and J dropped 9 bases, with 15 bases sitting between them. The germline gives CDR1 PRHDT, CDR2 FYEKMQ (reference sequence).

This chain joins TRBV21-1 and TRBJ2-7; TRBD2, the table's D call, lacks a check against the DNA. TRBV21-1 is classified as a pseudogene. The CDR3 extends over 13 amino acids. The CDR3 spells CASTETEAYEQYF. The CDR3 coding sequence is TGTGCCAGCACCGAAACGGAGGCCTACGAGCAGTACTTC.

This chain connects TRBV7-2 to TRBJ2-5; 7 nucleotides agree with TRBD1. The junction had 4 bases not matched to a gene; V was cut back by 1 base and J by 2 bases. The CDR3 spans 15 residues. Germline CDR1 and CDR2: SGHTA and FQGNSA. This CDR3 reads CASSLVTGVQETQYF. CDR3 coding DNA: TGTGCCAGCAGCTTAGTTACAGGGGTTCAAGAGACCCAGTACTTC.

The gene calls are TRBV11-2 and TRBJ1-1; TRBD1 matches at 7 bases. This CDR3 is 14 amino acids long. Trimming removed 0 bases from V and 5 bases from J; junction bases left unmatched: 3. The germline V gene has CDR1 SGHAT and CDR2 FQNNGV. The CDR3 sequence: CASSLDGRGTEAFF. DNA of the CDR3: TGTGCCAGCAGCTTAGATGGCAGGGGGACTGAAGCTTTCTTT.